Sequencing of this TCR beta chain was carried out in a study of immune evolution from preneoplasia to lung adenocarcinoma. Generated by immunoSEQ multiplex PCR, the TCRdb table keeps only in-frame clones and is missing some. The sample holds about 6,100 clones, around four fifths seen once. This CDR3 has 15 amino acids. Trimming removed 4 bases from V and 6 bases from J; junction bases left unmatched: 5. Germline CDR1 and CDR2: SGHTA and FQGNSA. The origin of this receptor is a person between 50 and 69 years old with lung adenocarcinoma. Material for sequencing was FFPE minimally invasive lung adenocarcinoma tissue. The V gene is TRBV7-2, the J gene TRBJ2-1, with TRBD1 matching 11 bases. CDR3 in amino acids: CASSWGQGVGNEQFF. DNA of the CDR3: TGTGCCAGCAGCTGGGGACAGGGGGTGGGCAATGAGCAGTTCTTC.